This T cell receptor (beta chain) stems from a study of Ad26.COV2.S vaccination and SARS-CoV-2 variants. About the research overall: The donor participated in the COV1001 trial, in its Ad26.COV2.S arm. The vaccine Ad26.COV2.S was put into the muscle once, or twice with 56 days between. Study-level points and caveats: Among vaccine recipients, spike-specific TCR breadth exceeded that of placebo recipients. Total T cell responses may have been underestimated by the TCR breadth and depth analyses.

Treatment in this sample: about 20 received Ad26.COV2.S at low or high dose, single or two shots; a few received placebo; per-sample allocation not given. Sample collection was performed on day 63 after the first vaccine or placebo injection. On this clone itself: As yet, its antigen is unknown.

This CDR3 comprises 13 residues. V shed 4 bases, J shed 15 bases, and the junction held 10 bases outside the gene matches. The germline V gene has CDR1 LGHDT and CDR2 YNNKEL (reference sequence). The protocol was immunoSEQ multiplex PCR, while the TCRdb copy is restricted to in-frame clones and leaves out a portion. This repertoire shows about 440,000 clones, around nine tenths found once; its top ten account for 9.5% to 15%. The sequence was collected from a person between 18 and 65 years old who received the Ad26.COV2.S COVID-19 vaccine or a placebo. The J gene is TRBJ2-1, the V gene TRBV3-1 (or the pseudogene TRBV3-2), with 9 positions matching TRBD1. The source was peripheral blood, collected in a trial of Ad26.COV2.S vaccine versus placebo. The CDR3 nucleotides read TGTGCCAGCAGCCCCACAACAGGGGGCGGTCGGTTCTTC. This sequence encodes CASSPTTGGGRFF.